Listed below are T cell receptor beta chains from one sample, sequenced in a study of cytomegalovirus exposure and HLA in healthy donors. Libraries were prepared by immunoSEQ multiplex PCR; TCRdb keeps only in-frame clonotypes and omits some of them. The sample holds 150,000 to 200,000 clones, around three quarters seen once. The specimen sequenced was PBMCs. These receptors all stem from a woman in her fifties or sixties in good health and CMV-seronegative. Both conserved end residues are part of each CDR3. Fields, in order: V gene, J gene, CDR3 protein.

>TRBV5-1|TRBJ1-5
CASSSGQGRQPQHF
>TRBV4-1|TRBJ1-2
CASSHPGASYGYTF
>TRBV14|TRBJ2-2
CASSLATSGTAGELFF
>TRBV6-5|TRBJ1-2
CASRGGYGYTF
>TRBV9|TRBJ2-5
CASSVRGLSQETQYF
>TRBV28|TRBJ2-7
CASRGTSLGRYEQYF
>TRBV28|TRBJ1-1
CASSSTLGQGRTVAFF
>TRBV15|TRBJ2-7
CATSSSSSEQYF
>TRBV19|TRBJ2-4
CASSTGNSNIQYF
>TRBV21-1|TRBJ2-7
CASSEGTVSSYEQYF
>TRBV5-4|TRBJ1-4
CASSLGGRESEKLFF
>TRBV7-3|TRBJ2-1
CASSLRGGSGRASGENEQFF
>TRBV2|TRBJ1-1
CASSEMTDYTEAFF
>TRBV27|TRBJ1-6
CASSSVGSSYNSPLHF
>TRBV7-2|TRBJ2-3
CASSLEIFGIAESTDTQYF
>TRBV7-2|TRBJ2-3
CASSLGIMGAGRDTQYF
>TRBV15|TRBJ1-1
CATWAGGRGAEAFF
>TRBV5-1|TRBJ1-6
CASSSDRGLGSPLHF
>TRBV5-1|TRBJ2-3
CASSSPGTSGTDTQYF
>TRBV7-9|TRBJ1-6
CASSPADRGISPLHF
>TRBV5-1|TRBJ2-2
CASSLVAGSLTGELFF
>TRBV7-8|TRBJ2-1
CASSLVSGGEQFF
>TRBV7-3|TRBJ2-6
CASSLRTARSGANVLTF
>TRBV5-6|TRBJ1-3
CASSYRGGSGNTIYF
>TRBV6-5|TRBJ2-5
CASRGTGGQETQYF
>TRBV19|TRBJ1-3
CASTRGTGAAGGPGNTIYF
>TRBV14|TRBJ2-1
CASSQGGRGTRPYNEQFF
>TRBV19|TRBJ1-4
CASDPGRINEKLFF
>TRBV27|TRBJ2-7
CASGSVSYEQYF
>TRBV4-1|TRBJ1-4
CASSQDLGTGHEKLFF
>TRBV6-1|TRBJ2-5
CASTLGGAGTQYF
>TRBV29-1|TRBJ2-5
CSVAGTGALEETQYF
>TRBV6-1|NA
CASSEAGGSGAYEQYF